What follows are 8 T cell receptor beta chains derived from one specimen sequenced in a study of cytomegalovirus exposure and HLA in healthy donors. PCR was performed using 60 Vbeta and 13 Jbeta primers. Some clones are missing from TCRdb's copy, which holds only in-frame ones; the method was immunoSEQ multiplex PCR. Here the sample spans roughly 150,000 clones, around 86% being singletons. Sequencing used PBMCs. These receptors were taken from a female donor in good health and CMV-seronegative.

This clone has only a few counts. This chain links TRBV5-1 with TRBJ1-1; D gene unclear. Per the germline V gene, CDR1 is SGHRS and CDR2 is YFSETQ. V lost 3 bases to trimming and J lost 0 bases, with 9 bases between them. The length of the CDR3 is 14 residues. The CDR3 nucleotides are TGCGCCAGCAGCTCTCCGAGTATGAACACTGAAGCTTTCTTT. Translated: CASSSPSMNTEAFF.

J is TRBJ1-1 and V is TRBV27; 9 bases line up with TRBD1. The CDR3 is made up of 17 amino acids. The ends lost 5 bases at V and 0 bases at J; junction bases unmatched: 10. The germline CDR1 and CDR2 sequences are MNHEY and SMNVEV (reference sequence). CDR3 nucleotides: TGTGCCAGCAGTAAATTAGGGACAGGGCCCATGAACACTGAAGCTTTCTTT. Translating it yields CASSKLGTGPMNTEAFF.

CDR3 in DNA: TGTGCCAGCACCTTAACCAGCGGGTCCTACAATGAGCAGTTCTTC. Its protein is CASTLTSGSYNEQFF. The rearrangement uses TRBV5-4 and TRBJ2-1; perhaps TRBD2 as D (6 bases). V was cut by 6 bases and J by 1 base, with 14 bases left in between. CDR1 and CDR2 (germline): SGHNT, YYREEE (reference sequence). The CDR3 is made up of 15 amino acids. Full variable domain (remainder filled in from reference TRBV5-4 and TRBJ2-1): ETGVTQSPTHLIKTRGQQVTLRCSSQSGHNTVSWYQQALGQGPQFIFQYYREEENGRGNFPPRFSGLQFPNYSSELNVNALELDDSALYLCASTLTSGSYNEQFFGPGTRLTVL.

The chain recombines TRBV14 with TRBJ2-1; 9 bases are shared with TRBD1. Germline lookup yields CDR1 SGHDN and CDR2 FVKESK. After removal of 4 bases from V and 0 bases from J, the junction contained 4 bases not matched to a gene. CDR3 length: 16 amino acids. The CDR3 sequence is CASSPRQGGSYNEQFF. The CDR3 DNA reads TGTGCCAGCAGCCCCCGACAGGGGGGCTCCTACAATGAGCAGTTCTTC.

V usage is TRBV15 and J usage is TRBJ2-7; tentative D call: TRBD2 (6 bases). CDR3 length: 14 amino acids. Trimming shortened V by 0 bases and J by 1 base, and 7 bases separated the two germline ends. Germline V gives CDR1 LNHNV, CDR2 YYDKDF (reference sequence). The CDR3 sequence: CATSRDSGSYEQYF. The CDR3 DNA reads TGTGCCACCAGCAGAGATAGCGGATCCTACGAGCAGTACTTC.

V and J are TRBV19 and TRBJ2-6; tentatively, D is TRBD1 (6 bases). The CDR3 extends over 14 amino acids. Germline CDR1 reads LNHDA; CDR2 reads SQIVND (reference sequence). Trimming pared 11 bases from V and 1 base from J, leaving 12 bases between. The DNA of the CDR3 is TGTGCCGCTCGACAGGCGTCTGGGGCCAACGTCCTGACTTTC. This sequence encodes CAARQASGANVLTF.

The V call is TRBV30, the J call TRBJ1-1; no clear D gene. Germline values: CDR1 GTSNPN, CDR2 SVGIG (reference sequence). V lost 2 bases to trimming and J lost 1 base, with 8 bases between them. This CDR3 has 13 residues. The CDR3 loop is CAWSITENTEAFF. The CDR3 DNA reads TGTGCCTGGAGTATTACAGAGAACACTGAAGCTTTCTTT.

V is TRBV30 and J is TRBJ2-1; 7 positions match TRBD1. The CDR3 has 14 amino acids. Germline lookup yields CDR1 GTSNPN and CDR2 SVGIG (reference sequence). The V and J ends lost 4 bases and 4 bases, in that order; junction bases with no gene match: 7. The DNA for the CDR3 is TGTGCCTGGAAGACAGGGTCACTGTACAATGAGCAGTTCTTC. It yields the protein CAWKTGSLYNEQFF.